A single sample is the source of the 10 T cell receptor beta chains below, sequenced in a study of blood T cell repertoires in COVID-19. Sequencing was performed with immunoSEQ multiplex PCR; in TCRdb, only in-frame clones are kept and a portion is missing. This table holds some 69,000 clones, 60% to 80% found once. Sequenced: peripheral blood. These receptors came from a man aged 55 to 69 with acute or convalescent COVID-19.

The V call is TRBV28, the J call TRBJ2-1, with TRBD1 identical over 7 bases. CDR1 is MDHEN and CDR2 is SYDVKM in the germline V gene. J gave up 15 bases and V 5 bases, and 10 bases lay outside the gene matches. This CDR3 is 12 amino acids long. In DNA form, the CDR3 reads TGTGCCAGCAGTCCCCGCCCGGGACAGTGGTTCTTC. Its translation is CASSPRPGQWFF.

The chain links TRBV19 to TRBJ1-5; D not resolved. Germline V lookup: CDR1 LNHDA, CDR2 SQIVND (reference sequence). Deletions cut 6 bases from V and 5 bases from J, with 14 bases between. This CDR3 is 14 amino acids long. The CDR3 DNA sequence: TGTGCCAGTAGCAAAGACACTCTCGATCAGCCCCAGCATTTT. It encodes CASSKDTLDQPQHF. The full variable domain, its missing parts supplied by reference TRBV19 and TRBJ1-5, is DGGITQSPKYLFRKEGQNVTLSCEQNLNHDAMYWYRQDPGQGLRLIYYSQIVNDFQKGDIAEGYSVSREKKESFPLTVTSAQKNPTAFYLCASSKDTLDQPQHFGDGTRLSIL.

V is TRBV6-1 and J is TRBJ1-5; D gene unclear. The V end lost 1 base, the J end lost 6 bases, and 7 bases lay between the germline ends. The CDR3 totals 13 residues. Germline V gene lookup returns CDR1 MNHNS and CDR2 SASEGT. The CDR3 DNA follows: TGTGCCAGCAGTGAAGTCGGGTTTCAGCCCCAGCATTTT. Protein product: CASSEVGFQPQHF.

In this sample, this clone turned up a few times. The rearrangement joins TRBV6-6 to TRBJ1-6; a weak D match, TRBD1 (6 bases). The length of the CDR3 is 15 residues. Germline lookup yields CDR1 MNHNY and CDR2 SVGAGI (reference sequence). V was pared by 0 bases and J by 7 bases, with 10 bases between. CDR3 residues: CASSYSPGANSPLHF. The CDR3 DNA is TGTGCCAGCAGTTACTCGCCAGGGGCAAATTCACCCCTCCACTTT.

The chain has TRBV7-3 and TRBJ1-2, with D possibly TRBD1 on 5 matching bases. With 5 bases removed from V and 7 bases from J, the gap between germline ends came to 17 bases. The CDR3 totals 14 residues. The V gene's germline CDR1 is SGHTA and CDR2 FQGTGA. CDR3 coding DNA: TGTGCCAGCAGCCCCTCGTGGGGGGGGGTTGGCTACACCTTC. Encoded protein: CASSPSWGGVGYTF.

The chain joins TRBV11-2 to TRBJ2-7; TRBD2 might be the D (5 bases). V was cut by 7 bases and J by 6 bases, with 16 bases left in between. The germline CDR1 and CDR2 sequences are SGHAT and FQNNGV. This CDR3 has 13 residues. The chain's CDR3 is CASIGLRHAEQYF. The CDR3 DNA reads TGTGCCAGCATTGGACTCCGGCATGCCGAGCAGTACTTC. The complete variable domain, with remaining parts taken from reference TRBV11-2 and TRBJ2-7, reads EAGVAQSPRYKIIEKRQSVAFWCNPISGHATLYWYQQILGQGPKLLIQFQNNGVVDDSQLPKDRFSAERLKGVDSTLKIQPAKLEDSAVYLCASIGLRHAEQYFGPGTRLTVT.

CDR3 in amino acids: CASSVEADSYNEQFF. In DNA form, the CDR3 reads TGTGCCAGCAGTGTAGAGGCAGACTCCTACAATGAGCAGTTCTTC. This chain connects TRBV6-4 to TRBJ2-1; unclear D gene. The length of the CDR3 is 15 residues. V was shortened by 4 bases and J by 0 bases, with 10 bases between the two germline ends. Germline CDR1 and CDR2: MRHNA and SNTAGT.

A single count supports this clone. In nucleotides, the CDR3 is TGTGCCAGCAGTTACCTTGGGGGGTGGGACAGCACTGAAGCTTTCTTT. The encoded protein is CASSYLGGWDSTEAFF. V usage is TRBV6-5 and J usage is TRBJ1-1, with TRBD1 matching over 7 bases. Germline V lookup: CDR1 MNHEY, CDR2 SVGAGI. V lost 2 bases and J lost 4; bases outside the gene matches: 10. The CDR3 totals 16 residues.

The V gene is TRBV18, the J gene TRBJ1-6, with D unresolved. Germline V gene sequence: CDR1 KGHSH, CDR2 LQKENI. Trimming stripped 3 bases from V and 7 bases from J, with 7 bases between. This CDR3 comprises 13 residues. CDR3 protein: CASSPGSNSPLHF. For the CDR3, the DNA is TGTGCCAGCTCACCCGGGAGCAATTCACCCCTCCACTTT.

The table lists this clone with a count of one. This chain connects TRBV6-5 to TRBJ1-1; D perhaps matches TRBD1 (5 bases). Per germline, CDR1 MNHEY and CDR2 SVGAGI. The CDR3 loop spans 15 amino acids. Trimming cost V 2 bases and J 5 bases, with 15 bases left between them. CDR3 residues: CASSYDFQGRTEAFF. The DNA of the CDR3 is TGTGCCAGCAGTTACGACTTCCAGGGAAGGACTGAAGCTTTCTTT.